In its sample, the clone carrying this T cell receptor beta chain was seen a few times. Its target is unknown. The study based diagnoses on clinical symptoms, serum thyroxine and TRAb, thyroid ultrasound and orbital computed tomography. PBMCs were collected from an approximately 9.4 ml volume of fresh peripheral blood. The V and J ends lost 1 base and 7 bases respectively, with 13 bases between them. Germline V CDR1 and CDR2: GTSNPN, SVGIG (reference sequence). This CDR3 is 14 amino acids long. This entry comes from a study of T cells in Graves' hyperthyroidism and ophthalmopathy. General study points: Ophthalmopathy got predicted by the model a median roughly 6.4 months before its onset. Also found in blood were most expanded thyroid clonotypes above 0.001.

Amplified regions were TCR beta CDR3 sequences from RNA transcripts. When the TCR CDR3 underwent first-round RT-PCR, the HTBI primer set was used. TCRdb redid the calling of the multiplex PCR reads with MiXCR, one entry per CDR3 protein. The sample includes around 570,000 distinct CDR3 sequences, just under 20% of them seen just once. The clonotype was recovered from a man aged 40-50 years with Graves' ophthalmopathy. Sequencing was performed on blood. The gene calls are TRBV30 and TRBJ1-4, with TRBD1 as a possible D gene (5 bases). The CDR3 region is CAWSGGNEGEKLFF. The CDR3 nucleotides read TGTGCCTGGAGTGGGGGGAATGAGGGTGAAAAACTGTTTTTT.